This entry lists 28 T cell receptor beta chains sequenced from one sample in a study of T cell changes during pregnancy in multiple sclerosis. The assay was immunoSEQ multiplex PCR, and TCRdb's table has in-frame clones only and misses some. Of about 110,000 clones in the sample, roughly 89% were seen once. Sequencing was performed on peripheral blood, taken before pregnancy. These receptors were obtained from a female donor with multiple sclerosis, enrolled in a pregnancy study.

The V call is TRBV5-6, the J call TRBJ2-7; D may be TRBD2 (6 bases). Trimming left V 0 bases short and J 4 bases short, with 14 bases between. Germline CDR1 is SGHDT and CDR2 is YYEEEE. The CDR3 contains 15 residues. The CDR3 is CASSLALRGPYEQYF. The CDR3 coding sequence is TGTGCCAGCAGCTTGGCCCTGCGGGGCCCTTACGAGCAGTACTTC.

This chain connects TRBV7-7 to TRBJ2-1; 7 bases fit TRBD2. Germline V lookup: CDR1 SSHAT, CDR2 FNYEAQ (reference sequence). V was pared by 1 base and J by 5 bases, with 5 bases of the junction left unmatched. The CDR3 loop spans 15 amino acids. CDR3 sequence (DNA): TGTGCCAGCAGCTTAGGGCGGGGGAGCGACAATGAGCAGTTCTTC. It encodes CASSLGRGSDNEQFF.

The V and J genes are TRBV7-9 and TRBJ2-7, with D possibly matching TRBD2 (5 bases). The CDR3 extends over 16 amino acids. V lost 2 bases and J lost 0, with 14 bases in between. Germline V gene lookup returns CDR1 SEHNR and CDR2 FQNEAQ (reference sequence). For the CDR3, the DNA is TGTGCCAGCAGCTTAAGCCCGGACTCCACCTCCTACGAGCAGTACTTC. This translates into CASSLSPDSTSYEQYF.

The CDR3 region is CASSPHDKFNQPQHF. The CDR3 DNA reads TGTGCCAGCAGTCCCCATGACAAATTCAATCAGCCCCAGCATTTT. The rearrangement uses TRBV6-4 and TRBJ1-5; D not resolved. V gave up 5 bases and J gave up 3 bases, with 14 bases separating them. The germline V gene encodes CDR1 MRHNA and CDR2 SNTAGT. The CDR3 loop spans 15 amino acids.

The chain recombines TRBV6-1 with TRBJ1-1, with 9 bases fitting TRBD1. Germline V lookup: CDR1 MNHNS, CDR2 SASEGT. The CDR3 consists of 14 residues. In DNA, the CDR3 is TGTGCTTCAATAACAGGGGGCCTGGACACTGAAGCTTTCTTT. This translates into CASITGGLDTEAFF.

The V call is TRBV27, the J call TRBJ2-1, with 9 bases lining up with TRBD2. J lost 7 bases, V lost 0 bases, and 7 bases had no gene match. Germline lookup yields CDR1 MNHEY and CDR2 SMNVEV (reference sequence). This CDR3 region has 16 residues. The CDR3 sequence is CASSLSGIAGVNEQFF. CDR3 DNA: TGTGCCAGCAGTTTATCGGGGATAGCGGGAGTTAATGAGCAGTTCTTC.

This chain links TRBV28 with TRBJ2-7; the D gene is possibly TRBD2 (6 bases). The CDR3 is 13 residues long. Germline loops: CDR1 MDHEN, CDR2 SYDVKM. V shed 3 bases and J shed 3 bases, with 9 bases lying between them. The CDR3 is CASSLAGLYEQYF. CDR3 in DNA: TGTGCCAGCAGTTTGGCGGGGCTCTACGAGCAGTACTTC.

The J gene is TRBJ2-2, the V gene TRBV7-8, with 10 bases identical to TRBD2. CDR3 length: 16 amino acids. Losses at the gene ends were 5 bases for V and 2 bases for J; bases not matched to a gene: 5. Germline values: CDR1 SGHVS, CDR2 FQNEAQ. CDR3 nucleotides: TGTGCCAGCAGCGCCATAGCGGGGGGAAACACCGGGGAGCTGTTTTTT. Its translation: CASSAIAGGNTGELFF.

The chain couples TRBV25-1 to TRBJ2-7, with a tentative D call TRBD1 (5 bases). This CDR3 spans 15 amino acids. The germline V gene encodes CDR1 MGHDK and CDR2 SYGVNS. Trimming left V 3 bases short and J 0 bases short, with 12 bases between. As DNA, the CDR3 is TGTGCCAGCAGTGAGACAGACGCCAGCTCCTACGAGCAGTACTTC. Its protein is CASSETDASSYEQYF.

This chain uses TRBV30 with TRBJ1-6; the D gene is possibly TRBD1 (6 bases). Trimming shortened V by 3 bases and J by 10 bases, and 16 bases separated the two germline ends. From germline, CDR1 is GTSNPN and CDR2 SVGIG (reference sequence). The CDR3 contains 14 residues. CDR3 sequence: CAWRLQGFGSPLHF. The CDR3 DNA reads TGTGCCTGGAGATTACAGGGATTCGGGTCACCCCTCCACTTT.

This chain joins TRBV5-6 and TRBJ2-7; TRBD1 matches at 10 bases. V dropped 2 bases and J dropped 3; count of bases not matched to a gene: 2. Germline V gives CDR1 SGHDT, CDR2 YYEEEE. The CDR3 runs 14 residues. This chain's CDR3 is CASSLGQGVYEQYF. CDR3 in DNA: TGTGCCAGCAGCTTAGGACAGGGGGTCTACGAGCAGTACTTC.

This sequence joins TRBV27 and TRBJ2-7; 8 positions match TRBD1. Per the germline V gene, CDR1 is MNHEY and CDR2 is SMNVEV (reference sequence). Trimming cost V 5 bases and J 4 bases; bases outside gene matches: 10. CDR3 length: 15 amino acids. The CDR3 sequence: CASSPPPGQAYEQYF. Written as DNA, the CDR3 is TGTGCCAGCAGTCCGCCTCCGGGACAGGCTTACGAGCAGTACTTC.

For the CDR3, the DNA is TGCGCCAGCAGCCAAGAATCCCACAGTTTGAACACTGAAGCTTTCTTT. As protein: CASSQESHSLNTEAFF. J is TRBJ1-1 and V is TRBV4-3; D ambiguous. From germline, CDR1 is LGHNA and CDR2 YSLEER. This CDR3 comprises 16 residues. The V end was cut by 0 bases, the J end by 0 bases, with 11 bases between.

The chain couples TRBV28 to TRBJ1-6; TRBD1 is a possible D gene (6 bases). Germline V CDR1 and CDR2: MDHEN, SYDVKM. CDR3 length: 16 amino acids. The V end lost 2 bases, the J end lost 7 bases, and 15 bases lay between the germline ends. CDR3 coding DNA: TGTGCCAGCAGTTTAAGGGTCGGGCAGGGGAATTCACCCCTCCACTTT. The encoded protein is CASSLRVGQGNSPLHF.

The chain links TRBV29-1 to TRBJ2-3, with 8 bases matching TRBD2. V shed 6 bases and J 0 bases; nucleotides not matched to a gene: 5. The CDR3 loop spans 14 amino acids. Germline CDR1 and CDR2: SQVTM and ANQGSEA. The CDR3: CSVEIAGSTDTQYF. CDR3 bases: TGCAGCGTCGAAATAGCGGGGAGCACAGATACGCAGTATTTT.

The chain employs TRBV6-6 and TRBJ1-6, with 8 positions matching TRBD1. V lost 0 bases, J lost 8 bases, and 3 bases stayed unmatched. Per germline, CDR1 MNHNY and CDR2 SVGAGI (reference sequence). The CDR3 extends over 15 amino acids. This chain's CDR3 is CASSYSQGADSPLHF. The CDR3 DNA sequence: TGTGCCAGCAGTTACTCTCAGGGGGCGGATTCACCCCTCCACTTT.

At least ten counts were recorded for this clone. The genes are TRBV19 and TRBJ2-5; tentatively, D is TRBD1 (5 bases). CDR3 size: 14 residues. CDR1 and CDR2 (germline): LNHDA, SQIVND (reference sequence). The V end lost 6 bases, the J end lost 2 bases, and 13 bases lay between the germline ends. The CDR3 here is CASRAQGSQETQYF. As DNA, the CDR3 is TGTGCCAGTAGGGCTCAGGGTAGTCAAGAGACCCAGTACTTC. Full variable domain (rest looked up from reference TRBV19 and TRBJ2-5): DGGITQSPKYLFRKEGQNVTLSCEQNLNHDAMYWYRQDPGQGLRLIYYSQIVNDFQKGDIAEGYSVSREKKESFPLTVTSAQKNPTAFYLCASRAQGSQETQYFGPGTRLLVL.

The rearrangement uses TRBV30 and TRBJ1-4; 9 bases map to TRBD1. V lost 5 bases, J lost 8 bases, and 3 bases stayed unmatched. Germline V gives CDR1 GTSNPN, CDR2 SVGIG (reference sequence). The CDR3 loop spans 12 amino acids. CDR3 amino acids: CAWGQGYEKLFF. The CDR3 DNA is TGTGCCTGGGGACAGGGGTACGAAAAACTGTTTTTT.

This chain joins TRBV10-3 and TRBJ1-6; no clear D gene. The V end was cut by 4 bases, the J end by 7 bases, with 11 bases between. The CDR3 runs to 14 residues. From germline, CDR1 is ENHRY and CDR2 SYGVKD. This chain's CDR3 is CAISAYSLNSPLHF. The DNA of the CDR3 is TGTGCCATCAGTGCCTACAGCCTAAATTCACCCCTCCACTTT.

The chain recombines TRBV6-5 with TRBJ1-6; possible D gene TRBD1, 5 bases. Germline V gene lookup returns CDR1 MNHEY and CDR2 SVGAGI. The CDR3 has 14 residues. V lost 6 bases and J 3 bases, leaving 9 bases between the germline ends. CDR3 region: CASSFQGYNSPLHF. Here the CDR3 DNA reads TGTGCCAGCAGCTTCCAGGGCTATAATTCACCCCTCCACTTT.

V is TRBV19 and J is TRBJ1-6; D might be TRBD1 (6 bases). Germline CDR1 reads LNHDA; CDR2 reads SQIVND (reference sequence). The CDR3 has 16 residues. The V end was cut by 3 bases, the J end by 0 bases, with 9 bases between. The CDR3 here is CASSMRGSSYNSPLHF. The CDR3 DNA sequence: TGTGCCAGTAGTATGAGGGGGAGCTCCTATAATTCACCCCTCCACTTT.

The V and J genes are TRBV7-9 and TRBJ1-3; a possible D gene is TRBD1 (6 bases). The germline V gene encodes CDR1 SEHNR and CDR2 FQNEAQ (reference sequence). Trimming stripped 5 bases from V and 3 bases from J, with 20 bases between. CDR3 size: 17 residues. The CDR3 bases are TGTGCCAGCAGCATAAATACGGGCCACAGGGATGGAAACACCATATATTTT. This encodes CASSINTGHRDGNTIYF.

The V call is TRBV10-2, the J call TRBJ1-2; D is unclear. This CDR3 comprises 14 residues. Germline V lookup: CDR1 WSHSY, CDR2 SAAADI. Deletions cut 3 bases from V and 11 bases from J, with 19 bases between. The CDR3 region has the DNA TGCGCCAGCAGTGACTTTCGCAGGTCCTCAGGTTACACCTTC. It is translated as CASSDFRRSSGYTF.

The V and J genes are TRBV19 and TRBJ2-7; TRBD1 aligns across 8 bases. V lost 7 bases, J lost 1 base, and 12 bases stayed unmatched. CDR3 length: 16 amino acids. Germline assignment: CDR1 LNHDA and CDR2 SQIVND (reference sequence). In nucleotides, the CDR3 is TGTGCCAGTACCCTTCCGGGGCAGGGGGCGTCCTACGAGCAGTACTTC. Translating gives CASTLPGQGASYEQYF.

This clone is a singleton in its sample. The rearrangement joins TRBV19 to TRBJ2-3; 8 bases match TRBD2. Trimming at V came to 5 bases and at J to 5 bases, leaving 6 bases not matched to a gene. The CDR3 has 14 residues. Germline lookup yields CDR1 LNHDA and CDR2 SQIVND (reference sequence). The CDR3 nucleotides are TGTGCCAGTAGTGATCGGGGGGGGGTAGATACGCAGTATTTT. Amino acids: CASSDRGGVDTQYF.

This clone was counted once. The chain links TRBV29-1 to TRBJ1-5; D might be TRBD1 (5 bases). V was pared by 7 bases and J by 8 bases, with 15 bases between. Germline V lookup: CDR1 SQVTM, CDR2 ANQGSEA. The CDR3 covers 12 residues. Here the CDR3 reads CSAGWGGKPQHF. Here the CDR3 DNA reads TGCAGCGCGGGCTGGGGCGGAAAGCCCCAGCATTTT.

This chain connects TRBV9 to TRBJ1-2, with D tentatively TRBD1 (5 bases). The V gene lost 0 bases and the J gene lost 1 base, with 10 bases spanning the gap. Germline values: CDR1 SGDLS, CDR2 YYNGEE. The CDR3 has 15 amino acids. The CDR3 coding sequence is TGTGCCAGCAGCGTAGAAGTAGGGGTTAACTATGGCTACACCTTC. Its protein product is CASSVEVGVNYGYTF.

The chain is built from TRBV12-5 and TRBJ1-5; D may be TRBD1 (6 bases). The V gene's germline CDR1 is LGHNT and CDR2 FRNRAP. This CDR3 region has 16 residues. The V end lost 1 base, the J end lost 0 bases, and 10 bases lay between the germline ends. The CDR3 is CASGLAQGSSNQPQHF. DNA of the CDR3: TGTGCTAGTGGTTTGGCACAGGGTAGTAGCAATCAGCCCCAGCATTTT.